The TCR beta chain under discussion was sequenced for a study of shared clonotypes between healthy human individuals (dated by TCRdb to 2019 to 2021). Notes on the research overall: The cohort comprised two women and a few men aged 18 to 49 years. Per donor, three plates each were used for CD4 naive and CD4 memory, two for CD8 naive, and one for CD8 memory. The study deeply sequenced blood TCR repertoires of about 5 healthy adults to estimate repertoire size and the extent of clonotype sharing between individuals. To increase sequencing depth and limit assay-specific biases, TCR repertoire library preparation and sequencing were carried out by different laboratories using diverse techniques. Leukapheresis yielded between about 0.9 and 9 billion PBMCs per donor.

On the study overall, not on this receptor specifically: Pairwise subsampling led to the expectation that sequencing depth would affect the degree of clonotype sharing among donors. Sharing across a few donors was observed for about 4.8% of naive CD4, under 4% of naive CD8, 2% to 2.5% of memory CD4, and less than 0.45% of memory CD8 clonotypes. Higher generation probabilities were observed for clonotypes shared by all four sorted-subset donors than for non-shared clonotypes. Because the study included only a small number of donors, the genetic and exposure-history diversity represented was limited. Naive subsets generally had larger estimated clonotype richness than memory subsets did. Sampling was restricted to blood, and TCR repertoires in tissue are likely to differ from TCR repertoires in blood. Even with the large sequencing depth, rarefaction of the sorted-subset datasets indicated that sequencing was incomplete.

The CDR3 runs 16 amino acids, cysteine and phenylalanine included. The read is trimmed to its CDR3 DNA, 48 bases read in frame from base 1. CDR1 MNHEY and CDR2 SMNVEV were looked up in the germline V gene (reference sequence). The trim is 0 bases for V and 2 bases for J, with a gap of 14 bases between the germline ends. Using the deep immunoSEQ assay, multiplex PCR amplified TCR CDR3 regions from genomic DNA. For each cell subset, the extracted genomic DNA was distributed evenly across all wells of several immunoSEQ 96-well plates, and each plate served as one replicate. For sorted subsets, roughly 200 ng of genomic DNA, equivalent to around 29,000 T cell genomes, went into each replicate PCR. Purified libraries were quantified with a Qubit 3.0 fluorometer, sized on a Bioanalyzer 2100, and re-quantified with the KAPA Library Quantification kit. A separate single-read 150-cycle Illumina NextSeq 550 flow cell was used to sequence each immunoSEQ 96-well plate. From the authors' description of their analysis: Because the immunoSEQ output held only junctional sequences and lacked quality scores, the filtering could not match the filtering applied to full-length reads. To assign V/J genes and CDR3, sequences were annotated using PyIR, a Python wrapper for IgBLAST v1.9, with IMGT germline references. Any read was removed if the V/J assignment was weak (E-value above 1e-6), the CDR3 was missing, or the read contained stop codons, out-of-frame junctions, or ambiguous translated residues. V3J clonotypes were defined as sequences sharing the same inferred V gene, J gene, and CDR3 amino acid sequence. Percentage overlap between repertoires was computed as shared unique clonotypes divided by the size of the smaller repertoire. Richness of each repertoire was evaluated using RTK rarefaction, the Chao1 estimator, and Recon v2.1 estimates of unobserved clonotypes. OLGA was used to compute generation probabilities for all TCRbeta clonotypes that the gDNA method yielded from several donors. The immuneACCESS repertoire file appears here via TCRdb, limited to in-frame rearrangements. These files lack a portion of the clones; in checked studies, under half of the deficit traces to unresolved V genes, and the cause of the others is not known. The V and J calls and clone size come from that table; D and trimming were worked out from the DNA. Within this sample are around 1.9 million clones, with 93% of them counted one time only. The ten largest clones capture over 1.5% of the sample.

Regarding this clone: This receptor's antigen is unknown. Qualities for individual bases were not recorded, and no much larger clone is one base off.

CD8 naive samples consisted of CD45RO-negative cells that were positively selected for CCR7, yielding a CD45RA+CCR7+ population without TemRA cells. The donors were healthy, HIV-negative adults with no recently reported acute infections or vaccinations. Only Caucasian adults living in Nashville, Tennessee, USA were represented among the donors. Blood was obtained by leukapheresis, after which PBMCs were separated by Ficoll-Histopaque density gradient centrifugation and cryopreserved in liquid nitrogen vapor phase. Purity and quantity of every magnetically sorted T cell population were checked by analytical flow cytometry. From each sorted fraction, genomic DNA was isolated and quantified by UV absorbance on a Nanodrop 2000c.

Sequenced sample: naive CD8+ T cells from PBMCs. Reading the label with the study, this specimen's cell subset or site is: CD45RA+CCR7+. The receptor comes from a man between 18 and 35 years old in good health. Some clones in this sample may be carry-over from other donors' samples. The sequence joins TRBV27 to TRBJ2-7; the D gene is perhaps TRBD1, from 5 matching bases. The DNA sequence is given as TGTGCCAGCAGTTTATCGAAGGCCAGGGATCCCTACGAGCAGTACTTC. Translated, it gives CASSLSKARDPYEQYF.